The clone carrying this T cell receptor (beta chain) has at least ten counts. Its target is unknown. The V end was cut by 0 bases, the J end by 6 bases, with 13 bases between. This CDR3 region has 15 residues. The V gene's germline CDR1 is SGHRS and CDR2 YFSETQ. This entry comes from a study of human T cells and chemical hapten exposure. As to time point: patch test 3, about 24 weeks after DPC sensitization. Treatment specified: therapeutic diphenylcyclopropenone sensitization with weekly scalp DPC. General study findings and limits: Counts of expanded TCRs (at PT1) showed a positive correlation with patch test score.

TCRdb re-analysed the RACE reads in MiXCR, keeping a single row per CDR3 protein. The sample has 150,000 to 200,000 distinct CDR3 sequences; around 23% are singletons. The specimen comprised whole blood, sampled in connection with sensitization to the hapten diphenylcyclopropenone (DPC). This sequence originates from a woman between 40 and 50 years old with alopecia areata. Some clones in this sample may be carry-over from other donors' samples. This chain uses TRBV5-1 with TRBJ2-1, with D perhaps given as TRBD1 or TRBD2 (5 bases each). The CDR3 loop reads CASSLGGTLSNEQFF. In DNA, the CDR3 is TGCGCCAGCAGCTTGGGTGGGACGCTTTCCAATGAGCAGTTCTTC. The full variable domain, its missing parts supplied by reference TRBV5-1 and TRBJ2-1, is KAGVTQTPRYLIKTRGQQVTLSCSPISGHRSVSWYQQTPGQGLQFLFEYFSETQRNKGNFPGRFSGRQFSNSRSEMNVSTLELGDSALYLCASSLGGTLSNEQFFGPGTRLTVL.